These 28 T cell receptor beta chains were sequenced from one sample in a study of T cells after yellow fever vaccination. In TCRdb, the 5' RACE reads were re-called with MiXCR into one record per CDR3 protein. The sample includes under 250,000 distinct CDR3 sequences, 6.5% to 8.5% of them seen just once. Here the sequenced sample was CD4+ T cells sorted from PBMCs, taken 15 days after the yellow fever booster vaccination. The source of these receptors is a man aged 30 to 45 who received the YFV17D yellow fever vaccine.

This clonotype was seen only a few times. The rearrangement uses TRBV19 and TRBJ2-1; D remains ambiguous. Trimming pared 3 bases from V and 10 bases from J, leaving 16 bases between. The CDR3 covers 14 residues. Germline values: CDR1 LNHDA, CDR2 SQIVND (reference sequence). The CDR3 here is CASSIGTLEREQFF. The CDR3 DNA reads TGTGCCAGTAGTATTGGAACCCTGGAACGGGAGCAGTTCTTC.

This clonotype appeared many times. The V call is TRBV12-3 or TRBV12-4, the J call TRBJ2-1; 8 bases are a match to TRBD2. This CDR3 comprises 15 residues. Trimming cost V 1 base and J 5 bases; bases outside gene matches: 4. The CDR3 loop is CASSLGAGGHNEQFF. CDR3 DNA: TGTGCCAGCAGTTTAGGGGCGGGGGGCCACAATGAGCAGTTCTTC.

This clonotype was counted many times. This chain links TRBV5-1 with TRBJ2-3; no definite D call. Germline V gene lookup returns CDR1 SGHRS and CDR2 YFSETQ. Trimming cost V 5 bases and J 4 bases, with 17 bases left between them. This CDR3 comprises 15 residues. CDR3 protein: CASRPPGPRADTQYF. CDR3 in DNA: TGCGCCAGCAGACCGCCTGGTCCCCGGGCAGATACGCAGTATTTT.

This clonotype occurred many times. This chain connects TRBV18 to TRBJ2-7; tentative D call: TRBD1 (6 bases). Germline CDR1 and CDR2: KGHSH and LQKENI. This CDR3 region has 15 residues. The germline V and J ends were trimmed by 3 bases and 0 bases, with 12 bases remaining between them. CDR3 nucleotides: TGTGCCAGCTCACCCGGACAGTCAAGCTCCTACGAGCAGTACTTC. Its translation: CASSPGQSSSYEQYF.

This clonotype came up many times. This chain uses TRBV4-1 with TRBJ2-1, with TRBD2 matching 9 bases. The ends lost 0 bases at V and 8 bases at J; junction bases unmatched: 26. The CDR3 covers 22 residues. Germline loops: CDR1 MGHRA, CDR2 YSYEKL. The DNA for the CDR3 is TGCGCCAGCAGCCAAGAGTGGCGGCCTCGCGGGAGGGCCAGGGGAGTTGGTTATGAGCAGTTCTTC. This encodes CASSQEWRPRGRARGVGYEQFF.

The chain has TRBV30 and TRBJ1-6; D gene unclear. CDR1 and CDR2 from the germline V gene are GTSNPN and SVGIG (reference sequence). V dropped 2 bases and J dropped 11 bases, with 13 bases sitting between them. The CDR3 is 13 residues long. The chain's CDR3 is CAWSTRWDTPLHF. The CDR3 DNA is TGTGCCTGGAGTACCCGCTGGGATACACCCCTCCACTTT.

The V gene is TRBV3-1, the J gene TRBJ2-2; TRBD1 or TRBD2 may be the D gene (5 bases each). Germline assignment: CDR1 LGHDT and CDR2 YNNKEL (reference sequence). The CDR3 runs 16 residues. Trimming took 2 bases from V and 4 from J, leaving 14 bases between them. The CDR3 nucleotides read TGTGCCAGCAGCCAACTCCGGGGACCGGGCACCGGGGAGCTGTTTTTT. It specifies CASSQLRGPGTGELFF.

The rearrangement links TRBV28 to TRBJ2-7, with 7 bases matching TRBD2. Germline CDR1 reads MDHEN; CDR2 reads SYDVKM. The CDR3 is made up of 16 amino acids. V dropped 4 bases and J dropped 3; count of bases not matched to a gene: 12. DNA for the CDR3: TGTGCCAGCAGTTCCCCCGGGGGGTCGAATTACTACGAGCAGTACTTC. This sequence encodes CASSSPGGSNYYEQYF.

In DNA form, the CDR3 reads TGTGCCAGCAGCTTAGTAGCGGGAGGATTTGCGGCAGATACGCAGTATTTT. Its translation: CASSLVAGGFAADTQYF. This chain connects TRBV7-2 to TRBJ2-3, with 10 positions matching TRBD2. The CDR3 contains 17 residues. V dropped 1 base and J dropped 4; count of bases not matched to a gene: 8. Germline V gene data show CDR1 as SGHTA and CDR2 as FQGNSA.

This clonotype was recorded many times. The V and J genes are TRBV7-7 and TRBJ2-3; the D gene could be TRBD1 or TRBD2 (7 bases each). The CDR3 spans 13 residues. Looked up from germline, CDR1 is SSHAT and CDR2 is FNYEAQ (reference sequence). V gave up 5 bases and J gave up 5 bases, with 11 bases separating them. The CDR3 reads CASSPRGGDTQYF. CDR3 DNA: TGTGCCAGCAGCCCCAGGGGGGGAGATACGCAGTATTTT.

This clonotype was seen at least ten times. The gene calls are TRBV25-1 and TRBJ2-1; TRBD2 matches 14 bases. Losses at the gene ends were 2 bases for V and 5 bases for J; bases not matched to a gene: 8. In germline, CDR1 is MGHDK, CDR2 SYGVNS. This CDR3 has 18 amino acids. This CDR3 is CASSEVTSGRARDNEQFF. CDR3 bases: TGTGCCAGCAGTGAAGTGACTAGCGGGAGGGCCAGGGACAATGAGCAGTTCTTC. The full variable domain, rest sourced from reference TRBV25-1 and TRBJ2-1, is EADIYQTPRYLVIGTGKKITLECSQTMGHDKMYWYQQDPGMELHLIHYSYGVNSTEKGDLSSESTVSRIRTEHFPLTLESARPSHTSQYLCASSEVTSGRARDNEQFFGPGTRLTVL.

This clonotype was recorded a few times. The V call is TRBV2, the J call TRBJ2-7, with 10 bases matching TRBD2. With V trimmed by 3 bases and J by 2 bases, 4 bases remained unmatched. The CDR3 has 15 residues. The V gene's germline CDR1 is SNHLY and CDR2 FYNNEI. The CDR3 spells CASSEEAGGPYEQYF. In DNA form, the CDR3 reads TGTGCCAGCAGTGAGGAAGCGGGAGGGCCCTACGAGCAGTACTTC.

In regard to this clonotype: It may be a read error: a sequence one base away is much more abundant. V and J are TRBV7-9 and TRBJ2-1, with 11 bases identical to TRBD2. This CDR3 has 16 residues. CDR1 SEHNR and CDR2 FQNEAQ come from the germline V gene (reference sequence). V was pared by 7 bases and J by 6 bases, with 11 bases of the junction left unmatched. CDR3 protein: CASTGLAGGTFNEQFF. DNA for the CDR3: TGTGCCAGCACTGGGCTAGCGGGAGGTACCTTCAATGAGCAGTTCTTC.

This clonotype showed up many times. CDR3 sequence reads: CASRDSYNEQFF. CDR3 sequence (DNA): TGTGCCAGTAGGGACTCCTACAATGAGCAGTTCTTC. The chain is built from TRBV19 and TRBJ2-1; D is ambiguous. The CDR3 length is 12 residues. Germline CDR1 LNHDA, CDR2 SQIVND (reference sequence). V gave up 6 bases and J gave up 0 bases, with 3 bases separating them.

Comment on this clonotype: A much larger clone is a single base away; this may be a read error. V is TRBV14 and J is TRBJ2-5; D may be TRBD1 (6 bases). V lost 2 bases, J lost 4 bases, and 14 bases lay in between. Germline V gene lookup returns CDR1 SGHDN and CDR2 FVKESK. The CDR3 sequence is 15 residues long. CDR3: CASSQSQGFVETQYF. The CDR3 nucleotides read TGTGCCAGCAGCCAATCCCAGGGGTTCGTAGAGACCCAGTACTTC. Together with reference TRBV14 and TRBJ2-5, the CDR3 gives the full variable domain: EAGVTQFPSHSVIEKGQTVTLRCDPISGHDNLYWYRRVMGKEIKFLLHFVKESKQDESGMPNNRFLAERTGGTYSTLKVQPAELEDSGVYFCASSQSQGFVETQYFGPGTRLLVL.

This rearrangement joins TRBV19 to TRBJ2-3; D is undetermined. V gave up 3 bases and J gave up 0 bases, with 7 bases separating them. CDR1 and CDR2 from the germline V gene are LNHDA and SQIVND (reference sequence). The CDR3 sequence is 14 residues long. The CDR3 coding sequence is TGTGCCAGTAGTATTTTGGTGAGCACAGATACGCAGTATTTT. It yields the protein CASSILVSTDTQYF.

The chain is built from TRBV6-2 or TRBV6-3 and TRBJ1-1; no firm D call. Looked up from germline, CDR1 is MNHEY and CDR2 is SVGEGT. Trimming left V 5 bases short and J 6 bases short, with 22 bases between. The CDR3 contains 16 residues. CDR3 sequence reads: CASSPLVDWTHAEAFF. CDR3 nucleotides: TGTGCCAGCAGTCCGCTCGTTGATTGGACCCACGCTGAAGCTTTCTTT.

The sample holds many counts of this clonotype. The CDR3 region has the DNA TGTGCCAGCAGTCAAGGACAGGGGACTGAAGCTTTCTTT. As protein: CASSQGQGTEAFF. The chain couples TRBV7-9 to TRBJ1-1; 9 nucleotides align to TRBD1. The germline gives CDR1 SEHNR, CDR2 FQNEAQ (reference sequence). This CDR3 is 13 amino acids long. Trimming took 6 bases from V and 5 from J; bases not matched to a gene: 4. The full variable domain, with the rest looked up from reference TRBV7-9 and TRBJ1-1, is DTGVSQNPRHKITKRGQNVTFRCDPISEHNRLYWYRQTLGQGPEFLTYFQNEAQLEKSRLLSDRFSAERPKGSFSTLEIQRTEQGDSAMYLCASSQGQGTEAFFGQGTRLTVV.

A remark on this clonotype: A junction boundary mismatches the germline segment, possibly from a read error. CDR3 residues: CATGTVSNTWELFF. Written as DNA, the CDR3 is TGTGCCACCGGGACAGTTTCGAACACCTGGGAGCTGTTTTTT. The V gene is TRBV24-1, the J gene TRBJ2-2; 7 bases map to TRBD1. Per the germline V gene, CDR1 is KGHDR and CDR2 is SFDVKD. The CDR3 extends over 14 amino acids.

This clonotype was seen a few times. This chain uses TRBV11-1 with TRBJ2-1, with unresolved D. Germline assignment: CDR1 SGHAT and CDR2 FQDESV (reference sequence). Trimming stripped 0 bases from V and 4 bases from J, with 10 bases between. This CDR3 comprises 15 residues. This CDR3 reads CASSLALGQYNEQFF. CDR3 DNA: TGTGCCAGCAGCTTAGCGCTGGGCCAGTACAATGAGCAGTTCTTC.

This clonotype was detected only a few times. This chain links TRBV19 with TRBJ2-1; 10 positions agree with TRBD2. The germline V gene encodes CDR1 LNHDA and CDR2 SQIVND (reference sequence). Trimming took 6 bases from V and 7 from J; bases not matched to a gene: 9. The CDR3 is made up of 15 amino acids. CDR3 sequence reads: CASRLAGVFGNEQFF. The CDR3 DNA is TGTGCCAGTAGGCTAGCGGGAGTGTTTGGGAATGAGCAGTTCTTC. The variable domain in full, with the rest retrieved from reference TRBV19 and TRBJ2-1, is DGGITQSPKYLFRKEGQNVTLSCEQNLNHDAMYWYRQDPGQGLRLIYYSQIVNDFQKGDIAEGYSVSREKKESFPLTVTSAQKNPTAFYLCASRLAGVFGNEQFFGPGTRLTVL.

This chain joins TRBV20-1 and TRBJ1-2; D might be TRBD1 (6 bases). CDR1 and CDR2 (germline): DFQATT, SNEGSKA (reference sequence). The V end was cut by 3 bases, the J end by 3 bases, with 11 bases between. The CDR3 is made up of 13 amino acids. The CDR3 nucleotides read TGCAGTGCTAGGACGGACAGAGACTATGGCTACACCTTC. Protein: CSARTDRDYGYTF.

This clonotype was found many times. The rearrangement joins TRBV12-3 or TRBV12-4 to TRBJ2-7; D gene ambiguous. V lost 3 bases to trimming and J lost 0 bases, with 6 bases between them. The CDR3 has 13 amino acids. Here the CDR3 reads CASSLASSYEQYF. The DNA of the CDR3 is TGTGCCAGCAGTTTGGCCAGCTCCTACGAGCAGTACTTC.

This clonotype was recorded many times. V and J are TRBV7-2 and TRBJ2-1; 8 nucleotides align to TRBD2. Germline assignment: CDR1 SGHTA and CDR2 FQGNSA. CDR3 length: 16 amino acids. Trimming cost V 2 bases and J 8 bases; bases outside gene matches: 11. The CDR3 nucleotides read TGTGCCAGCAGCTTATTTAGCGGGACCCCGACGGATGAGCAGTTCTTC. This encodes CASSLFSGTPTDEQFF.

Points on this clonotype: A much larger clone lies one base from this, so it may be a read error. The chain combines TRBV2 with TRBJ2-3; 13 nucleotides line up with TRBD2. The length of the CDR3 is 14 residues. From germline, CDR1 is SNHLY and CDR2 FYNNEI. CDR3: CASIRTSGSDMQYF. The CDR3 DNA is TGTGCCAGCATCAGGACTAGCGGGAGCGATATGCAGTATTTT.

This clonotype was seen many times. The chain is built from TRBV19 and TRBJ1-2; D gene uncertain. The CDR3 has 14 amino acids. Trimming cost V 3 bases and J 8 bases, with 16 bases left between them. Germline CDR1 reads LNHDA; CDR2 reads SQIVND (reference sequence). CDR3 in amino acids: CASSINSPRGGYTF. The CDR3 DNA follows: TGTGCCAGTAGTATCAACAGTCCCCGCGGGGGCTACACCTTC.

The rearrangement joins TRBV7-3 to TRBJ2-2, with D unclear. There are 15 residues in the CDR3. The germline V gene encodes CDR1 SGHTA and CDR2 FQGTGA. With 0 bases removed from V and 4 bases from J, the gap between germline ends came to 9 bases. The CDR3 reads CASSLTGVRTGELFF. Written as DNA, the CDR3 is TGTGCCAGCAGCTTAACTGGGGTTCGCACCGGGGAGCTGTTTTTT.

This rearrangement joins TRBV19 to TRBJ1-5; 7 bases are a match to TRBD1. CDR1 is LNHDA, CDR2 SQIVND, per germline (reference sequence). The CDR3 loop spans 15 amino acids. With 6 bases clipped from V and 3 bases from J, the junction kept 8 bases outside the gene matches. For the CDR3, the DNA is TGTGCCAGTAGCTCGAGACAGGGCCCCAATCAGCCCCAGCATTTT. Protein product: CASSSRQGPNQPQHF.